These 29 T cell receptor beta chains originate from one sample sequenced in a study of blood T cell repertoires in COVID-19 (TCRdb year 2020). The library was produced with the immunoSEQ multiplex PCR assay. Held by TCRdb, this immuneACCESS table contains in-frame sequences only and omits some clones. Under half of the omission traces to an unresolved V gene where checked; the cause of the rest is unknown. The sample yields approximately 250,000 clones; 85% to 90% were counted once. The ten largest account for under 5% of the sample. Sequencing was done on a sample of PBMCs or T cells enriched from blood (not recorded which). These receptors were taken from a woman in her twenties or thirties who had recovered from COVID-19.

A word on this clone: The junction does not match germline at one end; this may be a read error. The chain is built from TRBV2 and TRBJ1-2; 7 bases line up with TRBD1. Germline V gene sequence: CDR1 SNHLY, CDR2 FYNNEI. There are 15 residues in the CDR3. The CDR3 DNA reads TGTGCCAGCAGTGAAGCACAGGGGCTTCTAGGTGGCCACACCTTC. This codes for CASSEAQGLLGGHTF.

The CDR3 here is CASSPGTGVYQPQHF. For the CDR3, the DNA is TGTGCCAGCAGCCCAGGGACAGGGGTATATCAGCCCCAGCATTTT. V usage is TRBV9 and J usage is TRBJ1-5; 10 nucleotides agree with TRBD1. This CDR3 is built from 15 residues. Germline V gene data show CDR1 as SGDLS and CDR2 as YYNGEE. Trimming cost V 4 bases and J 5 bases; bases outside gene matches: 6. The entire variable domain, with the rest obtained from reference TRBV9 and TRBJ1-5, is as follows: DSGVTQTPKHLITATGQRVTLRCSPRSGDLSVYWYQQSLDQGLQFLIQYYNGEERAKGNILERFSAQQFPDLHSELNLSSLELGDSALYFCASSPGTGVYQPQHFGDGTRLSIL.

The chain carries TRBV4-3 and TRBJ2-5, with D possibly TRBD1 on 5 matching bases. Germline V gene sequence: CDR1 LGHNA, CDR2 YSLEER. The CDR3 is 16 residues long. V gave up 0 bases and J gave up 2 bases, with 13 bases separating them. The CDR3 bases are TGCGCCAGCAGCCAAGATTTAGCCCAGGGACAAGAGACCCAGTACTTC. It encodes CASSQDLAQGQETQYF.

The J gene is TRBJ1-1, the V gene TRBV13; 7 bases map to TRBD1. The CDR3 contains 13 residues. Germline V lookup: CDR1 PRHDT, CDR2 FYEKMQ (reference sequence). The V and J ends lost 3 bases and 4 bases, in that order; junction bases with no gene match: 2. The CDR3 loop reads CASSFGTATEAFF. CDR3 DNA: TGTGCCAGCAGCTTCGGGACAGCCACTGAAGCTTTCTTT.

This chain links TRBV25-1 with TRBJ2-5, with 8 bases fitting TRBD1. The V and J ends lost 4 bases and 7 bases, in that order; junction bases with no gene match: 11. Germline V CDR1 and CDR2: MGHDK, SYGVNS. The CDR3 runs 15 residues. Here the CDR3 DNA reads TGTGCCAGCAGTGGCCGGACAGGGCGGCCCGGGACCCAGTACTTC. The encoded protein is CASSGRTGRPGTQYF.

The chain has TRBV6-6 and TRBJ1-5, with 9 bases matching TRBD1. Germline assignment: CDR1 MNHNY and CDR2 SVGAGI (reference sequence). J lost 5 bases, V lost 3 bases, and 8 bases had no gene match. This CDR3 comprises 16 residues. CDR3 loop: CASSYDRGNGDQPQHF. The CDR3 DNA follows: TGTGCCAGCAGTTATGACAGGGGGAATGGCGATCAGCCCCAGCATTTT.

J is TRBJ2-1 and V is TRBV19, with 12 bases that match TRBD2. The V gene's germline CDR1 is LNHDA and CDR2 SQIVND (reference sequence). Trimming took 4 bases from V and 5 from J; bases not matched to a gene: 6. The CDR3 has 16 residues. CDR3 in DNA: TGTGCCAGTAGTACCCGGACTAGCGGGGCCGACAATGAGCAGTTCTTC. Translating it yields CASSTRTSGADNEQFF.

The V and J genes are TRBV9 and TRBJ1-2; tentatively, D is TRBD1 (6 bases). This CDR3 has 15 amino acids. CDR1 is SGDLS and CDR2 is YYNGEE in the germline V gene. V lost 0 bases and J 7 bases, leaving 16 bases between the germline ends. In nucleotides, the CDR3 is TGTGCCAGCAGCGTAGATAGGGGGTTGGTCGGTGGCTACACCTTC. Its protein product is CASSVDRGLVGGYTF.

V usage is TRBV7-8 and J usage is TRBJ1-5, with a weak D call TRBD1 (5 bases). V was shortened by 1 base and J by 1 base, with 14 bases between the two germline ends. Germline lookup yields CDR1 SGHVS and CDR2 FQNEAQ. CDR3 length equals 17 residues. The DNA of the CDR3 is TGTGCCAGCAGCTTAGGCGTTAGGGCAGGGAGCAATCAGCCCCAGCATTTT. It translates to CASSLGVRAGSNQPQHF.

This sequence joins TRBV6-5 and TRBJ1-5, with a tentative D call TRBD1 (6 bases). Germline CDR1 reads MNHEY; CDR2 reads SVGAGI. Between the trimmed V and J ends, which lost 8 bases and 4 bases, there was a span of 15 bases. This CDR3 spans 14 amino acids. CDR3 nucleotide sequence: TGTGCCAGCCGTACAGGGAGGGGTAATCAGCCCCAGCATTTT. Protein: CASRTGRGNQPQHF.

The rearrangement uses TRBV6-2 or TRBV6-3 and TRBJ1-1; tentatively, D is TRBD1 (6 bases). CDR3 size: 11 residues. Trimming shortened V by 6 bases and J by 11 bases, and 13 bases separated the two germline ends. The germline V gene has CDR1 MNHEY and CDR2 SVGEGT. CDR3 in DNA: TGTGCCAGCAGCCATGGACAGTCGGCTTTCTTT. This translates into CASSHGQSAFF.

This clone appeared once. One end of the junction varies from germline; a read error may be responsible. The chain has TRBV6-6 and TRBJ1-1; 9 bases are shared with TRBD1. CDR1 and CDR2 from the germline V gene are MNHNY and SVGAGI (reference sequence). This CDR3 is built from 17 residues. CDR3 residues: CASSPHSPGTGNSEAFF. The CDR3, as DNA: TGTGCCAGCAGTCCCCATTCTCCCGGGACAGGGAACTCTGAAGCTTTCTTT.

The sample holds one count of this clone. V and J are TRBV6-5 and TRBJ2-2; D call uncertain. The length of the CDR3 is 12 residues. The V end was cut by 8 bases, the J end by 6 bases, with 10 bases between. Germline CDR1 reads MNHEY; CDR2 reads SVGAGI. The CDR3 bases are TGTGCCAGCTCTGAACGGGCCGGGGAGCTGTTTTTT. Protein: CASSERAGELFF.

The chain has TRBV7-9 and TRBJ1-6, with D unresolved. Germline CDR1 SEHNR, CDR2 FQNEAQ (reference sequence). V lost 3 bases, J lost 7 bases, and 10 bases lay in between. This CDR3 is built from 14 residues. For the CDR3, the DNA is TGTGCCAGCAGCTTTGACTTGGTGAATTCACCCCTCCACTTT. Its translation: CASSFDLVNSPLHF. Full variable domain (outside the CDR3, taken from reference TRBV7-9 and TRBJ1-6): DTGVSQNPRHKITKRGQNVTFRCDPISEHNRLYWYRQTLGQGPEFLTYFQNEAQLEKSRLLSDRFSAERPKGSFSTLEIQRTEQGDSAMYLCASSFDLVNSPLHFGNGTRLTVT.

The chain links TRBV11-2 to TRBJ2-5; tentative D call: TRBD2 (6 bases). V lost 5 bases, J lost 9 bases, and 16 bases lay in between. The CDR3 sequence is 13 residues long. Germline V gene lookup returns CDR1 SGHAT and CDR2 FQNNGV. CDR3 DNA: TGTGCCAGCAGCCCGGGACTTTTAACGTCCCAGTACTTC. Protein sequence: CASSPGLLTSQYF. The whole variable domain, filled in from reference TRBV11-2 and TRBJ2-5, reads EAGVAQSPRYKIIEKRQSVAFWCNPISGHATLYWYQQILGQGPKLLIQFQNNGVVDDSQLPKDRFSAERLKGVDSTLKIQPAKLEDSAVYLCASSPGLLTSQYFGPGTRLLVL.

This clone appeared a single time. V and J are TRBV27 and TRBJ2-3; 8 nucleotides match TRBD2. CDR1 and CDR2 (germline): MNHEY, SMNVEV (reference sequence). The CDR3 contains 16 residues. Trimming at V came to 6 bases and at J to 2 bases, leaving 10 bases not matched to a gene. CDR3 region: CASSIYPGGATDTQYF. CDR3 sequence (DNA): TGTGCCAGCAGCATTTATCCGGGGGGGGCCACAGATACGCAGTATTTT.

The J gene is TRBJ2-3, the V gene TRBV5-1; 7 nucleotides agree with TRBD1. V lost 2 bases, J lost 2 bases, and 5 bases stayed unmatched. CDR1 is SGHRS, CDR2 YFSETQ, per germline. This CDR3 comprises 15 residues. CDR3 DNA sequence: TGCGCCAGCAGCTTCGGGACAGTCGACACAGATACGCAGTATTTT. This encodes CASSFGTVDTDTQYF.

The chain uses TRBV18 and TRBJ2-1; tentative D call: TRBD1 (6 bases). CDR3 size: 15 residues. The germline V gene encodes CDR1 KGHSH and CDR2 LQKENI. V lost 3 bases and J 2 bases, leaving 11 bases between the germline ends. The CDR3, as DNA: TGTGCCAGCTCACCGGAACAGGGTACCTACAATGAGCAGTTCTTC. This translates into CASSPEQGTYNEQFF.

The gene calls are TRBV7-9 and TRBJ1-1; 9 nucleotides match TRBD1. Germline assignment: CDR1 SEHNR and CDR2 FQNEAQ (reference sequence). V lost 5 bases, J lost 6 bases, and 4 bases stayed unmatched. The CDR3 is 13 amino acids. CDR3: CASSPGTGPEAFF. Written as DNA, the CDR3 is TGTGCCAGCAGCCCTGGGACAGGGCCTGAAGCTTTCTTT.

As DNA, the CDR3 is TGTGCCAGCAGCTTGGGACAGGCCCGGGCCCAGTACTTC. Its protein is CASSLGQARAQYF. V usage is TRBV5-5 and J usage is TRBJ2-5; tentatively, D is TRBD1 (6 bases). The CDR3 contains 13 residues. CDR1 is SGHKS and CDR2 is YYEKEE in the germline V gene (reference sequence). V dropped 0 bases and J dropped 9 bases, with 12 bases sitting between them.

This chain connects TRBV15 to TRBJ1-6; D is uncertain. V lost 2 bases and J lost 8, with 4 bases in between. This CDR3 contains 12 residues. The germline gives CDR1 LNHNV, CDR2 YYDKDF (reference sequence). The CDR3 DNA sequence: TGTGCCACCAGCAGATTAGATTCACCCCTCCACTTT. Protein: CATSRLDSPLHF.

The V call is TRBV7-3, the J call TRBJ1-1, with TRBD1 matching over 10 bases. V dropped 5 bases and J dropped 6; count of bases not matched to a gene: 18. This CDR3 is built from 18 residues. Germline loops: CDR1 SGHTA, CDR2 FQGTGA. The CDR3 DNA follows: TGTGCCAGCAGCCCATCCGGGACAGGGGTCACATCAACCGCTGAAGCTTTCTTT. It specifies CASSPSGTGVTSTAEAFF.

The rearrangement links TRBV30 to TRBJ1-1; no firm D call. The CDR3 loop spans 14 amino acids. Trimming shortened V by 8 bases and J by 4 bases, and 20 bases separated the two germline ends. Germline V lookup: CDR1 GTSNPN, CDR2 SVGIG (reference sequence). In DNA form, the CDR3 reads TGTGCCCATGGGCACGGAGGGAGTGGCACTGAAGCTTTCTTT. Protein: CAHGHGGSGTEAFF.

This clone was counted only a few times. The chain recombines TRBV2 with TRBJ1-1, with TRBD1 as a possible D gene (6 bases). Trimming took 0 bases from V and 4 from J, leaving 12 bases between them. There are 15 residues in the CDR3. Germline CDR1 and CDR2: SNHLY and FYNNEI. CDR3 coding DNA: TGTGCCAGCAGTGAAGCCAGGGGTCGGAGCACTGAAGCTTTCTTT. Amino acid sequence: CASSEARGRSTEAFF.

Only a few counts were recorded for this clone. The chain links TRBV20-1 to TRBJ2-2, with TRBD1 as a possible D gene (6 bases). Trimming pared 3 bases from V and 1 base from J, leaving 15 bases between. In germline, CDR1 is DFQATT, CDR2 SNEGSKA (reference sequence). The length of the CDR3 is 16 residues. This chain's CDR3 is CSASSPQGRNTGELFF. As DNA, the CDR3 is TGCAGTGCTAGTTCCCCTCAGGGGCGGAACACCGGGGAGCTGTTTTTT.

This chain links TRBV20-1 with TRBJ1-5, with 11 bases matching TRBD1. The germline gives CDR1 DFQATT, CDR2 SNEGSKA (reference sequence). CDR3 length equals 17 residues. Trimming at V came to 3 bases and at J to 6 bases, leaving 13 bases not matched to a gene. The CDR3 DNA reads as TGCAGTGCTAGTCCCAGTAATGGACAGGGGGCGGCTCAGCCCCAGCATTTT. This encodes CSASPSNGQGAAQPQHF.

This chain uses TRBV7-2 with TRBJ2-3; possible D gene TRBD2, 5 bases. This CDR3 comprises 14 residues. From germline, CDR1 is SGHTA and CDR2 FQGNSA. V was trimmed by 0 bases and J by 5 bases, leaving 9 bases between them. This CDR3 reads CASSLAGDRDTQYF. The CDR3 DNA is TGTGCCAGCAGCTTAGCGGGAGATAGAGATACGCAGTATTTT.

This clone ranks as medium-sized (0.01 to 0.1%). The V gene is TRBV4-1, the J gene TRBJ2-7; 13 bases are shared with TRBD2. The CDR3 is made up of 17 amino acids. J was trimmed by 5 bases and V by 6 bases; bases with no gene match: 13. The germline V gene has CDR1 MGHRA and CDR2 YSYEKL. The CDR3 reads CASSSGIGTSGNDEQYF. DNA for the CDR3: TGCGCCAGCAGTTCTGGGATCGGGACTAGCGGGAACGACGAGCAGTACTTC.

The rearrangement links TRBV2 to TRBJ2-1; TRBD2 aligns across 10 bases. With V trimmed by 4 bases and J by 9 bases, 12 bases remained unmatched. The CDR3 has 16 residues. Germline CDR1 is SNHLY and CDR2 is FYNNEI. The CDR3 DNA reads as TGTGCCAGCAGTGCGTCAGGAGCGGGAGGGTCTAGTGAGCAGTTCTTC. Amino acids: CASSASGAGGSSEQFF.